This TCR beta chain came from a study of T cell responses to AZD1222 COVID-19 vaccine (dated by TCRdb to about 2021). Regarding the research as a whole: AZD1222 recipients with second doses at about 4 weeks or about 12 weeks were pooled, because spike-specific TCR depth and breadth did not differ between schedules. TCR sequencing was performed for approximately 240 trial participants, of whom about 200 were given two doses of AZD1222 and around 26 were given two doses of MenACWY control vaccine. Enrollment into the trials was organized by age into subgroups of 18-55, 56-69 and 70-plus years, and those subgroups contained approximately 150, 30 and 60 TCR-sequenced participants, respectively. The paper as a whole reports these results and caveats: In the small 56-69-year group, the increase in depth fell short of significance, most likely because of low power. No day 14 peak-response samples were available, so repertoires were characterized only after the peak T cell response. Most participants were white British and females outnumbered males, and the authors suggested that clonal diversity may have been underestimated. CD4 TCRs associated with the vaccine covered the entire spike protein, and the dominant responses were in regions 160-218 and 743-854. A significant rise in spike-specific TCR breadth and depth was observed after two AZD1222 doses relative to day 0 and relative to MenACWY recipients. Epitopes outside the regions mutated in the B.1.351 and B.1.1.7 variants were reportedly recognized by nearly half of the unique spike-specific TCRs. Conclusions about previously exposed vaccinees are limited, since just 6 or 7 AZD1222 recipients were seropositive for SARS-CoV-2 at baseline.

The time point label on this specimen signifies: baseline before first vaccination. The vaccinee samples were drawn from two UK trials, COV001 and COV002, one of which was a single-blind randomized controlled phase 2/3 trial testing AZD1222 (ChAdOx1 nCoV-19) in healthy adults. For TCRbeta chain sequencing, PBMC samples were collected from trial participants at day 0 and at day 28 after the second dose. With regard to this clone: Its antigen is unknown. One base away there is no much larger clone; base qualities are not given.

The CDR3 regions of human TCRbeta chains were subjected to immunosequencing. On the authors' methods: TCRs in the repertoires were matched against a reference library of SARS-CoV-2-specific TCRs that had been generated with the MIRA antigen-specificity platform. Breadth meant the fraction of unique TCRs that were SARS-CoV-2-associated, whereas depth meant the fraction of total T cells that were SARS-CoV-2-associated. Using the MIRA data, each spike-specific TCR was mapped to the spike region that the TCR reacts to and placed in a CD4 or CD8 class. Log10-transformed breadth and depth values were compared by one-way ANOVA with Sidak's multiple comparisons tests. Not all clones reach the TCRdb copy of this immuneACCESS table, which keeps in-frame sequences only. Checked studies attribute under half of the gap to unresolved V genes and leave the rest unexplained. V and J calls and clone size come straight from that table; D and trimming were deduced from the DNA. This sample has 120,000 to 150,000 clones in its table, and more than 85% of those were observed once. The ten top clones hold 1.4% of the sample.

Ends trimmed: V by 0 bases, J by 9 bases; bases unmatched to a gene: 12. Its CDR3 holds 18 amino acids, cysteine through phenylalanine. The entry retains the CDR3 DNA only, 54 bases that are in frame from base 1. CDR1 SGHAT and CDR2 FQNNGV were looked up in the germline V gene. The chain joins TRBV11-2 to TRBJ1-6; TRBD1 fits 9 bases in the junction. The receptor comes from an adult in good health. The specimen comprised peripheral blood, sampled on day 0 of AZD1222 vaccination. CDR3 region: CASSLDYPDRGFRSPLHF. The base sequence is TGTGCCAGCAGCTTAGATTACCCAGACAGGGGGTTTCGTTCACCCCTCCACTTT.